The 12 T cell receptor beta chains reported below all come from one sample, sequenced in a study of metastatic and nonmetastatic thyroid tumors. The entire patient cohort was treatment-naive prior to thyroid surgery. TCRdb reanalyzed the PCR reads with MiXCR. This table has some 19,000 clones, roughly 25% appearing once. The sequencing sample was made of blood. These receptors all come from a male donor with papillary thyroid cancer or a benign thyroid nodule (not recorded which). Some clones in this sample may be carry-over from other donors' samples.

The chain couples TRBV11-1 to TRBJ2-7; either TRBD1 or TRBD2 may fit D (7 bases each). Germline values: CDR1 SGHAT, CDR2 FQDESV (reference sequence). This CDR3 contains 17 residues. The germline V and J ends were trimmed by 5 bases and 4 bases, with 24 bases remaining between them. In DNA form, the CDR3 reads TGTGCCAGCAGCGCGACCAGAGGGGAGGGGGCGTATTACGAGCAGTACTTC. Amino acids: CASSATRGEGAYYEQYF.

This clone appeared many times. The J gene is TRBJ2-1, the V gene TRBV6-1; 13 bases are a match to TRBD2. The CDR3 is made up of 15 amino acids. After removal of 4 bases from V and 4 bases from J, the junction contained 1 base not matched to a gene. Germline V gene lookup returns CDR1 MNHNS and CDR2 SASEGT. CDR3 DNA sequence: TGTGCCAGCAGTGTACTAGCGGGAGGGTACAATGAGCAGTTCTTC. This translates into CASSVLAGGYNEQFF.

This clone is a singleton in its sample. The junction and the germline gene differ at one end; a read error may be behind it. The genes are TRBV20-1 and TRBJ2-1, with unresolved D. This CDR3 contains 11 residues. Germline loops: CDR1 DFQATT, CDR2 SNEGSKA (reference sequence). This chain's CDR3 is CSAIDYNDQFF. DNA for the CDR3: TGCAGTGCTATAGATTACAATGATCAGTTCTTC.

Relative to its sample, this clone is medium-sized. This sequence joins TRBV2 and TRBJ2-1; 14 bases line up with TRBD2. Germline V CDR1 and CDR2: SNHLY, FYNNEI. The CDR3 is 15 residues long. Losses at the gene ends were 6 bases for V and 7 bases for J; bases not matched to a gene: 5. The CDR3 region has the DNA TGTGCCAGCAGCCTGACTAGCGGGGGGGCAAATGAGCAGTTCTTC. This encodes CASSLTSGGANEQFF.

This clone was observed a few times. The chain uses TRBV28 and TRBJ2-2; 7 bases map to TRBD2. J was trimmed by 5 bases and V by 6 bases; bases with no gene match: 9. The germline V gene has CDR1 MDHEN and CDR2 SYDVKM. The CDR3 is 15 residues long. CDR3 in amino acids: CASSPDPGGTGELFF. CDR3 nucleotide sequence: TGTGCCAGCAGCCCTGACCCGGGGGGAACCGGGGAGCTGTTTTTT.

This chain uses TRBV5-1 with TRBJ1-2; no reliable D call. Looked up from germline, CDR1 is SGHRS and CDR2 is YFSETQ. Trimming left V 7 bases short and J 8 bases short, with 12 bases between. The CDR3 covers 11 residues. CDR3 in DNA: TGCGCCAGCTGCCTCGACGGAGGCTACACCTTC. It codes for CASCLDGGYTF.

This clone was seen only a few times. The CDR3 DNA is TGTGCCAGCAGTTTGAAGGGTGTCCACGAGCAGTACTTC. Translated: CASSLKGVHEQYF. The genes are TRBV12-3 or TRBV12-4 and TRBJ2-7; D is unclear. V was shortened by 3 bases and J by 5 bases, with 11 bases between the two germline ends. The CDR3 is 13 amino acids.

This clone was seen a handful of times. The chain has TRBV6-1 and TRBJ2-7, with D perhaps TRBD2 (7 bases). The CDR3 contains 16 residues. Germline V gene lookup returns CDR1 MNHNS and CDR2 SASEGT. Deletions cut 6 bases from V and 2 bases from J, with 20 bases between. CDR3 nucleotides: TGTGCCAGCAGGATGGGGGGGGCAGGGACGGCCTACGAGCAGTACTTC. Translating it yields CASRMGGAGTAYEQYF.

The chain uses TRBV6-1 and TRBJ1-1; D may be TRBD1 (6 bases). The V gene lost 8 bases and the J gene lost 0 bases, with 10 bases spanning the gap. This CDR3 contains 13 residues. Germline CDR1 MNHNS, CDR2 SASEGT. The CDR3 DNA reads TGTGCCAGCCCGGGACAAATGAACACTGAAGCTTTCTTT. As protein: CASPGQMNTEAFF.

This clone was found a few times. The chain combines TRBV6-2 or TRBV6-3 with TRBJ2-1; D may match TRBD1 or TRBD2 (6 bases each). CDR3 length: 14 residues. Germline CDR1 reads MNHEY; CDR2 reads SVGEGT. The germline V and J ends were trimmed by 5 bases and 3 bases, with 11 bases remaining between them. CDR3 coding DNA: TGTGCCAGCAGTCGAGGGGGAGGCTACAATGAGCAGTTCTTC. It specifies CASSRGGGYNEQFF.

This clone was found a few times. This rearrangement joins TRBV6-1 to TRBJ1-1; no clear D gene. Trimming left V 6 bases short and J 0 bases short, with 11 bases between. Germline CDR1 and CDR2: MNHNS and SASEGT. The CDR3 length is 14 residues. The CDR3 coding sequence is TGTGCCAGCAGCTTAACGTGGGTGAACACTGAAGCTTTCTTT. Its protein product is CASSLTWVNTEAFF.

This clone was counted a few times. The rearrangement joins TRBV10-3 to TRBJ1-2; TRBD1 might be the D (6 bases). Germline V gives CDR1 ENHRY, CDR2 SYGVKD. The CDR3 extends over 14 amino acids. Trimming took 7 bases from V and 2 from J, leaving 14 bases between them. CDR3 amino acids: CAITERGGNYGYTF. The CDR3 bases are TGTGCCATCACCGAGAGGGGGGGAAACTATGGCTACACCTTC.